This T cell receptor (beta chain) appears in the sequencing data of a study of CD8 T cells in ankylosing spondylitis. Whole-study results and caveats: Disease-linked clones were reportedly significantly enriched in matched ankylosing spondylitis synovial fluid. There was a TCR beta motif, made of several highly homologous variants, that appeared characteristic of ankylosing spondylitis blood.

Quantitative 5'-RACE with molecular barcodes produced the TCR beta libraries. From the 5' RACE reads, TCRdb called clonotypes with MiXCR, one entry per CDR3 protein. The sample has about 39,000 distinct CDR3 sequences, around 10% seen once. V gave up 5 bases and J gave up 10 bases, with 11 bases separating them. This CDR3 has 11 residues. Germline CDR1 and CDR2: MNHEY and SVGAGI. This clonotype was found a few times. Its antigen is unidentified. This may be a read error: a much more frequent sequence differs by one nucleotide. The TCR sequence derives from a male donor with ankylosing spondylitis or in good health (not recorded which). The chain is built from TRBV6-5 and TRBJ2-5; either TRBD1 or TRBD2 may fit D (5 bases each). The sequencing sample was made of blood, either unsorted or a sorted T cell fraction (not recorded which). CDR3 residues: CASSPRDGQYF. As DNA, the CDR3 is TGTGCCAGCAGTCCCCGGGACGGCCAGTACTTC.